This T cell receptor (beta chain) was retrieved from a study of blood T cell repertoires in COVID-19. Turning to the study itself: There were acute and convalescent COVID-19 samples, and they came from the United States, Italy and Spain.

Per the original data handling: Reference gene primer amplification gave nucleated cell count estimates. Sequencing used immunoSEQ multiplex PCR; TCRdb keeps in-frame clones, though not all of them. The D gene and trimming were derived from the DNA, and the V and J assignments and clone size from that table. The sample shows hundreds of thousands of clones, 86% of them seen only once. V lost 6 bases to trimming and J lost 7 bases; unmatched junction nucleotides: 11. Per germline, CDR1 SQVTM and CDR2 ANQGSEA. There are 14 residues in the CDR3. The specimen sequenced was peripheral blood. The V gene is TRBV29-1, the J gene TRBJ2-5, with 10 bases fitting TRBD2. The receptor's source is a woman aged 55 to 70 who had recovered from COVID-19. The CDR3, as DNA: TGCAGCGTCAAGGACCAAGCGGGGGGGGTGACCCAGTACTTC. Its translation: CSVKDQAGGVTQYF.